A single sample gave rise to the 11 T cell receptor beta chains below, sequenced in a study of Ad26.COV2.S vaccination and SARS-CoV-2 variants. Only in-frame clones appear in the TCRdb table, and some are missing; sequencing was by immunoSEQ multiplex PCR. This sample has 350,000 to 500,000 clones, with 90% found just once. Treatment denoted: approximately 18 received Ad26.COV2.S at low or high dose, single or two shots; several received placebo; per-sample allocation not given. After the first vaccine or placebo injection, samples were drawn on day 63. The specimen comprised peripheral blood, sampled in a trial of Ad26.COV2.S vaccine versus placebo. The receptors stem from a person aged 18-65 years who received the Ad26.COV2.S COVID-19 vaccine or a placebo.

CDR3 residues: CASSLGGAQNTEAFF. CDR3 coding DNA: TGTGCCAGCAGCTTAGGAGGGGCCCAGAACACTGAAGCTTTCTTT. V and J are TRBV11-3 and TRBJ1-1, with D possibly TRBD1 on 5 matching bases. The germline V gene encodes CDR1 SGHNT and CDR2 YENEEA. The CDR3 covers 15 residues. V shed 1 base and J shed 1 base, with 10 bases lying between them.

This clone was observed once. The rearrangement uses TRBV9 and TRBJ2-7; TRBD1 aligns across 11 bases. Germline V gives CDR1 SGDLS, CDR2 YYNGEE. V shed 4 bases and J 5 bases; nucleotides not matched to a gene: 8. The CDR3 has 15 residues. The CDR3 sequence is CASSTSGTGGNEQYF. The CDR3 coding sequence is TGTGCCAGCAGCACTTCCGGGACAGGGGGGAACGAGCAGTACTTC. The full variable domain, in which reference TRBV9 and TRBJ2-7 provide the parts outside the CDR3, is DSGVTQTPKHLITATGQRVTLRCSPRSGDLSVYWYQQSLDQGLQFLIQYYNGEERAKGNILERFSAQQFPDLHSELNLSSLELGDSALYFCASSTSGTGGNEQYFGPGTRLTVT.

The table lists this clone with a few counts. The V gene is TRBV28, the J gene TRBJ2-3; 9 bases line up with TRBD1. From germline, CDR1 is MDHEN and CDR2 SYDVKM. Losses at the gene ends were 5 bases for V and 3 bases for J; bases not matched to a gene: 6. The CDR3 loop spans 15 amino acids. DNA of the CDR3: TGTGCCAGCAGTCCCCGGACAGGGGATACAGATACGCAGTATTTT. It specifies CASSPRTGDTDTQYF. Using reference TRBV28 and TRBJ2-3 for the parts outside the CDR3, the full variable domain is DVKVTQSSRYLVKRTGEKVFLECVQDMDHENMFWYRQDPGLGLRLIYFSYDVKMKEKGDIPEGYSVSREKKERFSLILESASTNQTSMYLCASSPRTGDTDTQYFGPGTRLTVL.

For the CDR3, the DNA is TGTGCCAGCAGTTTACCAGGACAGGGCGAAACCGGGGAGCTGTTTTTT. Its protein is CASSLPGQGETGELFF. The chain joins TRBV28 to TRBJ2-2, with 8 bases aligning to TRBD1. The CDR3 has 16 amino acids. Germline V gene lookup returns CDR1 MDHEN and CDR2 SYDVKM. Trimming removed 2 bases from V and 5 bases from J; junction bases left unmatched: 7.

This clone was observed a single time. The chain combines TRBV28 with TRBJ2-3; TRBD2 is a possible D gene (6 bases). CDR1 MDHEN and CDR2 SYDVKM come from the germline V gene. V was shortened by 3 bases and J by 5 bases, with 21 bases between the two germline ends. The CDR3 runs to 17 residues. CDR3 in DNA: TGTGCCAGCAGTTTCCCCTTCCAACGGGAGATTATAGATACGCAGTATTTT. Translation: CASSFPFQREIIDTQYF.

The V gene is TRBV24-1, the J gene TRBJ2-5; TRBD1 is a possible D gene (5 bases). Germline V gives CDR1 KGHDR, CDR2 SFDVKD. V lost 4 bases, J lost 6 bases, and 11 bases lay in between. CDR3 size: 13 residues. The CDR3 nucleotides read TGTGCCACCAGTGAAACAGGACAACAGACCCAGTACTTC. Protein sequence: CATSETGQQTQYF.

This chain joins TRBV4-2 and TRBJ2-7, with TRBD2 identical over 7 bases. The V and J ends lost 4 bases and 7 bases, in that order; junction bases with no gene match: 10. Germline V gene lookup returns CDR1 LGHNA and CDR2 YNFKEQ. The CDR3 has 14 amino acids. CDR3 coding DNA: TGTGCCAGCAGCCGGGGCCCCCGGGAGGAGGAGCAGTACTTC. This encodes CASSRGPREEEQYF.

This clone was recorded once. The V and J genes are TRBV10-3 and TRBJ1-2; TRBD1 aligns across 8 bases. This CDR3 is built from 14 residues. The J segment lost 8 bases and the V segment lost 0 bases, leaving 5 bases of the junction unmatched. CDR1 and CDR2 (germline): ENHRY, SYGVKD. The CDR3 reads CAISESQGAVGYTF. The CDR3 nucleotides are TGTGCCATCAGTGAGTCCCAGGGGGCGGTCGGCTACACCTTC.

This chain uses TRBV18 with TRBJ1-1; D is uncertain. The V and J ends lost 2 bases and 5 bases respectively, with 12 bases between them. The CDR3 consists of 14 residues. Germline assignment: CDR1 KGHSH and CDR2 LQKENI. Here the CDR3 reads CASSPARVDTEAFF. The CDR3 DNA is TGTGCCAGCTCACCAGCTAGGGTAGATACTGAAGCTTTCTTT.

The chain joins TRBV19 to TRBJ1-5; D remains ambiguous. Germline V gene lookup returns CDR1 LNHDA and CDR2 SQIVND (reference sequence). This CDR3 is built from 15 residues. V was trimmed by 3 bases and J by 0 bases, leaving 9 bases between them. The CDR3 region is CASSMGGSSNQPQHF. As DNA, the CDR3 is TGTGCCAGTAGTATGGGCGGGAGTAGCAATCAGCCCCAGCATTTT. The full variable domain, completed using reference TRBV19 and TRBJ1-5, is DGGITQSPKYLFRKEGQNVTLSCEQNLNHDAMYWYRQDPGQGLRLIYYSQIVNDFQKGDIAEGYSVSREKKESFPLTVTSAQKNPTAFYLCASSMGGSSNQPQHFGDGTRLSIL.

V is TRBV6-5 and J is TRBJ1-5; D is undetermined. Germline V gene data show CDR1 as MNHEY and CDR2 as SVGAGI. The V end was cut by 6 bases, the J end by 9 bases, with 12 bases between. The CDR3 loop spans 12 amino acids. The CDR3 reads CASSRGPGPQHF. The CDR3 coding sequence is TGTGCCAGCAGCCGTGGACCGGGGCCCCAGCATTTT.